Detailed here is one TCR beta chain. Its binding antigen is unknown. Base quality data are lacking; no much larger clone is found one base away. Each collaborating institution followed its own protocols to collect whole blood in K2EDTA tubes. Collaborator samples were shipped for TCRbeta analysis as frozen whole blood, isolated PBMCs, or DNA extracted from either sample type. This sample was taken from a study of blood T cell repertoires in COVID-19 (dated by TCRdb to 2019 to 2021). Background for the entire study: Samples from collaborators originated in the United States, Italy and Spain and spanned both the acute and convalescent phases of COVID-19. The material from the prospective study consisted of cDNA or gDNA derived from T cells, B-cell-depleted T cells, or PBMCs. Deeply sampled blood TCRbeta repertoires from subjects exposed to, actively infected with, or recovered from COVID-19 were included in the dataset. The repertoires were released in a freely available public database meant as a resource for research on the immune response to SARS-CoV-2. The samples were drawn from the first 160 participants of the ongoing ImmuneRACE study and from 1,254 subjects provided by 6 global collaborators. Nearly every sample came with metadata listing a de-identified subject ID, COVID-19 status, age in years and sex. HLA class I and class II types, where available, came from metadata supplied by the sample provider rather than from assay-based typing. What the study reported, not specific to this receptor: The amount of clinical and demographic metadata varied by source and participant and was provided uncurated.

TCRbeta CDR3 regions were amplified from genomic DNA using the immunoSEQ Assay, a bias-controlled multiplex PCR. Under the source paper's analysis protocol: The number of nucleated cells in each sample was estimated by amplification of reference gene primers within the assay. To quantify the absolute abundance of each unique TCRbeta CDR3 rearrangement, sequence reads were collapsed and filtered. For each sample, productive Simpson clonality was calculated as the square root of Simpson's diversity index across productive rearrangements. What TCRdb holds here is the immuneACCESS table cut down to in-frame rearrangements. Part of the clones is not present; checked against another copy, under half of the missing clones reflect an unresolved V gene, and the others are unexplained. That table is the source of V, J and clone size, and D and trimming were worked out from the DNA. Counted in this sample were about 170,000 clones; about 74% of them appeared once. The leading ten clones occupy around 3% of the sample.

From the cysteine through the phenylalanine, the CDR3 covers 15 amino acids. The read is trimmed to its CDR3 DNA, 45 bases read in frame from base 1. Taken from the germline V gene (reference sequence), the CDR1 and CDR2 loops are SGHNT and YYREEE. Compared with germline, V lacks 4 bases and J lacks 2 bases; bases without a gene match: 5. Sequenced input: peripheral blood. This receptor was obtained from a woman at least 80 years old with acute or convalescent COVID-19. This chain joins TRBV5-4 to TRBJ2-1, and 8 bases in between align with TRBD2. The CDR3 reads as follows: CASSRSGNPYNEQFF. The DNA sequence is TGTGCCAGCAGCCGTAGCGGGAACCCCTACAATGAGCAGTTCTTC. Reference TRBV5-4 and TRBJ2-1 proteins supply the regions before and after the CDR3; the full variable domain is: ETGVTQSPTHLIKTRGQQVTLRCSSQSGHNTVSWYQQALGQGPQFIFQYYREEENGRGNFPPRFSGLQFPNYSSELNVNALELDDSALYLCASSRSGNPYNEQFFGPGTRLTVL.